These 27 T cell receptor beta chains originate from one sample sequenced in a study of CD8+CD57+ T cells in acquired aplastic anemia. Researchers used genomic DNA as the template to profile TCR beta VDJ and CDR3. Each CDR3 protein is one row after TCRdb ran MiXCR on the reads. The data hold 150,000 to 200,000 distinct CDR3 sequences, with 50% to 75% observed a single time. The sample consisted of sorted CD4+, CD8+, or CD8+CD57+ T cells (not recorded which) from PBMCs. These receptors all stem from a human donor with severe aplastic anemia or a healthy control (not recorded which).

This clonotype was seen at least ten times. The V call is TRBV6-4, the J call TRBJ2-5; 7 nucleotides align to TRBD2. With 3 bases clipped from V and 5 bases from J, the junction kept 9 bases outside the gene matches. Germline loops: CDR1 MRHNA, CDR2 SNTAGT. The CDR3 has 15 residues. CDR3 residues: CASSERSGDVETQYF. The DNA for the CDR3 is TGTGCCAGCAGTGAAAGAAGCGGGGACGTGGAGACCCAGTACTTC.

V gene TRBV7-2 combines with J gene TRBJ2-5, with 12 nucleotides matching TRBD2. This CDR3 is built from 15 residues. With V trimmed by 1 base and J by 4 bases, 1 base remained unmatched. In germline, CDR1 is SGHTA, CDR2 FQGNSA. The CDR3 is CASSLGLAGAETQYF. The CDR3 nucleotides are TGTGCCAGCAGCTTAGGACTAGCGGGGGCAGAGACCCAGTACTTC.

This clonotype was seen a handful of times. This rearrangement joins TRBV2 to TRBJ2-7, with D perhaps given as TRBD1 or TRBD2 (5 bases each). This CDR3 is built from 13 residues. Trimming pared 7 bases from V and 2 bases from J, leaving 12 bases between. Germline lookup yields CDR1 SNHLY and CDR2 FYNNEI. Here the CDR3 DNA reads TGTGCCAGCAAAAGGGACCGAGCCTACGAGCAGTACTTC. This encodes CASKRDRAYEQYF.

The V gene is TRBV20-1, the J gene TRBJ1-4, with D unclear. The length of the CDR3 is 11 residues. CDR1 DFQATT and CDR2 SNEGSKA come from the germline V gene (reference sequence). V was pared by 5 bases and J by 10 bases, with 11 bases between. CDR3 nucleotide sequence: TGCAGTGCTTGGGGAGATGGAAAACTGTTTTTT. As protein: CSAWGDGKLFF.

This clonotype was picked up many times. The genes are TRBV16 and TRBJ1-5, with TRBD1 matching over 7 bases. The CDR3 length is 16 residues. The germline gives CDR1 KGHSY, CDR2 FQNENV. V lost 4 bases and J lost 6; bases outside the gene matches: 12. The CDR3 DNA follows: TGTGCCAGCAGCCCCCTAAGGAACAGGGGCAGTCAGCCCCAGCATTTT. This codes for CASSPLRNRGSQPQHF.

Concerning this clonotype itself: At one of its ends the junction is not consistent with the germline gene, which may arise from a read error. The chain is built from TRBV2 and TRBJ2-7, with a possible D match to TRBD1 (6 bases). Germline V lookup: CDR1 SNHLY, CDR2 FYNNEI. This CDR3 has 14 residues. CDR3 loop: CASSQGLGTYEQHF. The CDR3 nucleotides read TGTGCCAGCAGCCAGGGGTTGGGTACCTACGAGCAGCACTTC.

This chain connects TRBV20-1 to TRBJ2-7, with D possibly matching TRBD2 (5 bases). This CDR3 spans 13 amino acids. Germline V gene data show CDR1 as DFQATT and CDR2 as SNEGSKA (reference sequence). V was clipped by 6 bases and J by 2 bases, with 14 bases between them. CDR3 amino acids: CSAPLAMTYEQYF. The DNA for the CDR3 is TGCAGTGCCCCTCTAGCCATGACCTACGAGCAGTACTTC.

This chain links TRBV6-4 with TRBJ1-6; 7 positions agree with TRBD1. This CDR3 region has 15 residues. V lost 4 bases, J lost 6 bases, and 6 bases stayed unmatched. From germline, CDR1 is MRHNA and CDR2 SNTAGT. The CDR3 reads CASSVTGAGNSPLHF. Written as DNA, the CDR3 is TGTGCCAGCAGTGTCACAGGGGCGGGTAATTCACCCCTCCACTTT.

This clonotype has a handful of counts. The chain has TRBV10-2 and TRBJ2-5, with D unclear. CDR3 length: 12 residues. Germline assignment: CDR1 WSHSY and CDR2 SAAADI. Trimming cost V 6 bases and J 2 bases, with 7 bases left between them. The CDR3 sequence is CASSTAQETQYF. The DNA for the CDR3 is TGCGCCAGCAGCACTGCGCAAGAGACCCAGTACTTC.

The CDR3 here is CASVSGTGDSPLHF. In nucleotides, the CDR3 is TGTGCCAGCGTCTCCGGGACAGGGGATTCACCCCTCCACTTT. The chain combines TRBV6-5 with TRBJ1-6; TRBD1 matches at 10 bases. CDR1 is MNHEY and CDR2 is SVGAGI in the germline V gene. The V segment lost 8 bases and the J segment 8 bases; nucleotides outside the gene matches: 6. This CDR3 is built from 14 residues.

This sequence joins TRBV13 and TRBJ2-7; 8 bases align to TRBD1. Trimming cost V 0 bases and J 0 bases; bases outside gene matches: 13. Germline V gene data show CDR1 as PRHDT and CDR2 as FYEKMQ (reference sequence). The CDR3 runs 19 residues. Here the CDR3 DNA reads TGTGCCAGCAGCTTAGGCCTAAATGGGGACAGGCCCAACTCCTACGAGCAGTACTTC. Protein: CASSLGLNGDRPNSYEQYF.

The table lists this clonotype with a count of one. CDR3 sequence: CASSSNLTDTQYF. The CDR3, as DNA: TGTGCCAGCAGCTCGAACTTGACAGATACGCAGTATTTT. The chain couples TRBV7-9 to TRBJ2-3; D uncertain. Looked up from germline, CDR1 is SEHNR and CDR2 is FQNEAQ (reference sequence). CDR3 length equals 13 residues. The V gene lost 4 bases and the J gene lost 3 bases, with 8 bases spanning the gap.

This chain uses TRBV19 with TRBJ1-5; 9 nucleotides align to TRBD1. Germline CDR1 LNHDA, CDR2 SQIVND (reference sequence). Trimming removed 8 bases from V and 3 bases from J; junction bases left unmatched: 8. CDR3 length equals 15 residues. DNA for the CDR3: TGTGCCAGTTCCCGGGGACAGGGCCACAATCAGCCCCAGCATTTT. Amino acids: CASSRGQGHNQPQHF.

This clonotype was recorded a few times. The CDR3 region is CSVPDPQAFF. The CDR3 DNA follows: TGCAGCGTCCCGGACCCTCAAGCTTTCTTT. The chain joins TRBV29-1 to TRBJ1-1, with no clear D. The CDR3 consists of 10 residues. Trimming cost V 6 bases and J 9 bases, with 11 bases left between them. Germline values: CDR1 SQVTM, CDR2 ANQGSEA. Variable domain in full (rest from reference TRBV29-1 and TRBJ1-1): SAVISQKPSRDICQRGTSLTIQCQVDSQVTMMFWYRQQPGQSLTLIATANQGSEATYESGFVIDKFPISRPNLTFSTLTVSNMSPEDSSIYLCSVPDPQAFFGQGTRLTVV.

The gene calls are TRBV29-1 and TRBJ2-2; possible D gene TRBD2, 6 bases. Trimming pared 6 bases from V and 2 bases from J, leaving 13 bases between. Looked up from germline, CDR1 is SQVTM and CDR2 is ANQGSEA. The CDR3 sequence is 14 residues long. The CDR3 sequence is CSVAIAANTGELFF. The CDR3 DNA sequence: TGCAGCGTAGCGATAGCGGCAAACACCGGGGAGCTGTTTTTT.

The rearrangement links TRBV6-2 or TRBV6-3 to TRBJ1-2, with 9 positions matching TRBD1. CDR3 length: 16 residues. Trimming removed 5 bases from V and 2 bases from J; junction bases left unmatched: 9. Germline CDR1 MNHEY, CDR2 SVGEGT. The chain's CDR3 is CASSSRDRVGNYGYTF. CDR3 bases: TGTGCCAGCAGTAGCCGGGACAGGGTTGGGAACTATGGCTACACCTTC.

The chain joins TRBV10-3 to TRBJ2-7; a possible D gene is TRBD2 (6 bases). The CDR3 is 14 amino acids. From germline, CDR1 is ENHRY and CDR2 SYGVKD. The V and J ends lost 0 bases and 2 bases respectively, with 8 bases between them. CDR3 DNA sequence: TGTGCCATCAGTGAGTCCCGGGAGACCTACGAGCAGTACTTC. Translated: CAISESRETYEQYF.

Of note for this clonotype: One end of the junction does not line up with germline, which may come from a read error. V gene TRBV10-3 combines with J gene TRBJ1-4; no reliable D call. Germline CDR1 ENHRY, CDR2 SYGVKD. The CDR3 spans 15 residues. The DNA for the CDR3 is TGTGCCATCAGTGACCCGGAGGGATTAGGAGAAAGACTGTTTTTT. It translates to CAISDPEGLGERLFF.

This chain uses TRBV7-2 with TRBJ2-5, with TRBD2 as a possible D gene (5 bases). The CDR3 sequence is 14 residues long. Germline V gene data show CDR1 as SGHTA and CDR2 as FQGNSA. The ends were cut back, 4 bases at V and 2 bases at J, with 11 bases in the middle. The CDR3 coding sequence is TGTGCCAGCAGCTCCGGTCCGGGACAAGAGACCCAGTACTTC. Its translation is CASSSGPGQETQYF.

This chain links TRBV7-9 with TRBJ1-1; D gene unclear. V gave up 9 bases and J gave up 0 bases, with 8 bases separating them. This CDR3 has 12 amino acids. Germline lookup yields CDR1 SEHNR and CDR2 FQNEAQ (reference sequence). DNA for the CDR3: TGTGCCAGTACTCAGGTGAACACTGAAGCTTTCTTT. Translating gives CASTQVNTEAFF.

The V and J genes are TRBV2 and TRBJ2-1; TRBD2 matches 7 bases. This CDR3 region has 16 residues. Germline values: CDR1 SNHLY, CDR2 FYNNEI. V shed 5 bases and J 0 bases; nucleotides not matched to a gene: 7. CDR3 DNA sequence: TGTGCCAGCAGTTCCACAGCGGGGAGCTCCTACAATGAGCAGTTCTTC. Its protein product is CASSSTAGSSYNEQFF.

This clonotype was counted ten times or more. The chain recombines TRBV6-1 with TRBJ2-3; D remains unclear. Trimming took 1 base from V and 4 from J, leaving 12 bases between them. The length of the CDR3 is 15 residues. Germline CDR1 is MNHNS and CDR2 is SASEGT. The CDR3 nucleotides read TGTGCCAGCAGTGAAGGGGTGGTGCTTTCAGATACGCAGTATTTT. Protein product: CASSEGVVLSDTQYF.

V and J are TRBV11-2 and TRBJ2-5; 7 nucleotides agree with TRBD1. Germline-derived CDR1 and CDR2 are SGHAT and FQNNGV. The CDR3 extends over 14 amino acids. With 5 bases clipped from V and 2 bases from J, the junction kept 5 bases outside the gene matches. The CDR3 DNA sequence: TGTGCCAGCAGCGTCGGGACAGCGCAAGAGACCCAGTACTTC. It translates to CASSVGTAQETQYF.

The chain recombines TRBV28 with TRBJ2-1; 7 bases agree with TRBD1. Germline V gene data show CDR1 as MDHEN and CDR2 as SYDVKM. CDR3 length: 14 residues. J gave up 7 bases and V 5 bases, and 8 bases lay outside the gene matches. CDR3: CASSPRTGLNEQFF. DNA for the CDR3: TGTGCCAGCAGTCCAAGGACAGGTTTAAATGAGCAGTTCTTC.

This sequence joins TRBV5-6 and TRBJ1-3; D unclear. The CDR3 sequence is 11 residues long. CDR1 is SGHDT and CDR2 is YYEEEE in the germline V gene. Deletions cut 2 bases from V and 4 bases from J, with 1 base between. Here the CDR3 DNA reads TGTGCCAGCAGCTTCGGAAACACCATATATTTT. Encoded protein: CASSFGNTIYF.

This clonotype was observed once. V gene TRBV4-3 combines with J gene TRBJ1-6; D call uncertain. V lost 0 bases, J lost 6 bases, and 9 bases lay in between. The CDR3 is 15 amino acids. Germline assignment: CDR1 LGHNA and CDR2 YSLEER. The CDR3 sequence: CASSQDREGNSPLHF. The CDR3 DNA reads as TGCGCCAGCAGCCAAGATCGGGAGGGTAATTCACCCCTCCACTTT.

This clonotype was counted only a few times. The CDR3 nucleotides read TGTGCCAGCAGCTCCCGTGCCGGAGAAGAGACCCAGTACTTC. It is translated as CASSSRAGEETQYF. The J gene is TRBJ2-5, the V gene TRBV7-9; D is unresolved. The CDR3 contains 14 residues. The V end lost 4 bases, the J end lost 3 bases, and 12 bases lay between the germline ends. The germline V gene encodes CDR1 SEHNR and CDR2 FQNEAQ (reference sequence).